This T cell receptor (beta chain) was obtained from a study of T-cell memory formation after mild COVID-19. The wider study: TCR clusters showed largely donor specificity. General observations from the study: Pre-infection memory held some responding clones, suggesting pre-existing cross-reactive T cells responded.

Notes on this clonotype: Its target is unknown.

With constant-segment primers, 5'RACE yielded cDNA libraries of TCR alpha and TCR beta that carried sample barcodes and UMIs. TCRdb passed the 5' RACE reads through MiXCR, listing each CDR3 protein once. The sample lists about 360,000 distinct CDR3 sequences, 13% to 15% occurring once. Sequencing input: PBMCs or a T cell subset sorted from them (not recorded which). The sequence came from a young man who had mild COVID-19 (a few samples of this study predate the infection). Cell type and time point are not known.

The CDR3 DNA follows: TGCAGTGCGAGGGCAGGGCCCATGAACACTGAAGCTTTCTTT. Residues: CSARAGPMNTEAFF. The chain employs TRBV20-1 and TRBJ1-1, with a possible D match to TRBD1 (5 bases). V was trimmed by 6 bases and J by 0 bases, leaving 14 bases between them. Germline V gene data show CDR1 as DFQATT and CDR2 as SNEGSKA (reference sequence). The CDR3 runs to 14 residues.